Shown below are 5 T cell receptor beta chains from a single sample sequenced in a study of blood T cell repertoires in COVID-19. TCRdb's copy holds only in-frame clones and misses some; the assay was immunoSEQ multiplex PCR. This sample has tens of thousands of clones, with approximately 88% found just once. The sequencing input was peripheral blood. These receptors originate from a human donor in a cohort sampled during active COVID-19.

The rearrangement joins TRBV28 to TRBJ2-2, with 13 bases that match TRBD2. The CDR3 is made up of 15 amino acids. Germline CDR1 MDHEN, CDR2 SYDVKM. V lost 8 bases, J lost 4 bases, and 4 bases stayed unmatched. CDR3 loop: CASGTSGKSTGELFF. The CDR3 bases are TGTGCCAGCGGGACTAGCGGGAAGTCCACCGGGGAGCTGTTTTTT.

The CDR3 DNA sequence: TGTGCCAGCAGCTTGGAAGCGGGAGGGCCTGAGTGGCAGTTCTTC. This gives the protein CASSLEAGGPEWQFF. This rearrangement joins TRBV5-5 to TRBJ2-1; TRBD2 aligns across 10 bases. This CDR3 is 15 amino acids long. The germline CDR1 and CDR2 sequences are SGHKS and YYEKEE (reference sequence). V shed 0 bases and J 12 bases; nucleotides not matched to a gene: 9.

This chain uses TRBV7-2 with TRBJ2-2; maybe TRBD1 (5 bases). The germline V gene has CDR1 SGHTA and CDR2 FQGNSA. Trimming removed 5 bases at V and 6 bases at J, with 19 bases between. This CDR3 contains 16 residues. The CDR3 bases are TGTGCCAGCAGCAACCAAGGGGCGCCAGGTTCCGGGGAGCTGTTTTTT. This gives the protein CASSNQGAPGSGELFF.

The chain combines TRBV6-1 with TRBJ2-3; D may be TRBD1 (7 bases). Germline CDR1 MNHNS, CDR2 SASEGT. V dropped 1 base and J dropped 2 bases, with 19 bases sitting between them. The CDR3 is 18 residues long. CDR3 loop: CASSEDPPRGESTDTQYF. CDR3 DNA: TGTGCCAGCAGTGAAGACCCACCCAGGGGGGAGTCCACAGATACGCAGTATTTT.

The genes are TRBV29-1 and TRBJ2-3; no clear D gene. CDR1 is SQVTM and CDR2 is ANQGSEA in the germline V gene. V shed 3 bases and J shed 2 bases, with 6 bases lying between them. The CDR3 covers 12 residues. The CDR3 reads CSVDSHTDTQYF. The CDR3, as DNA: TGCAGCGTTGATAGTCACACAGATACGCAGTATTTT.